The rows below give T cell receptor beta chains drawn from one sample of a study of cytomegalovirus exposure and HLA in healthy donors. Sequenced by immunoSEQ multiplex PCR; TCRdb stores in-frame clones only, minus some. Altogether around 150,000 clones are present, roughly three quarters being singletons, with the ten largest covering about 7%. Sequences were obtained from PBMCs. The source of these receptors is a man aged 35-49 years in good health and CMV-seropositive. Both conserved end residues are part of each CDR3. D genes are given only for firm matches. Part of the rows lack a size; the others show once, few, many or a class for expanded clones.

J gene,D gene,V gene,clone size,CDR3 protein,CDR3 DNA
TRBJ1-3,TRBD1,TRBV7-9,.,CASSSPRQGAVGNTIYF,TGTGCCAGCAGCTCTCCTCGACAGGGGGCGGTTGGAAACACCATATATTTT
TRBJ2-5,TRBD2,TRBV9,.,CASSVGTSQETQYF,TGTGCCAGCAGCGTCGGGACTAGCCAAGAGACCCAGTACTTC
TRBJ2-3,TRBD2,TRBV5-6,few,CASSLTSGGSDTQYF,TGTGCCAGCAGCCTGACTAGCGGGGGTTCAGATACGCAGTATTTT
TRBJ1-1,TRBD1,TRBV6-6,.,CASSYDRAHEAFF,TGTGCCAGCAGCTACGACAGGGCCCATGAAGCTTTCTTT
TRBJ2-2,TRBD1,TRBV11-2,.,CASSQGQGRTGELFF,TGTGCCAGCAGCCAGGGACAGGGGAGGACCGGGGAGCTGTTTTTT
TRBJ1-6,.,TRBV5-8,few,CASSLLRNSPLHF,TGTGCCAGCAGCTTGTTGCGGAATTCACCCCTCCACTTT
TRBJ2-3,TRBD2,TRBV7-2,.,CASSPAGGRTDTQYF,TGTGCCAGCAGCCCCGCGGGGGGAAGGACAGATACGCAGTATTTT
TRBJ2-3,TRBD2,TRBV7-3,.,CASSSSPGLAASTDTQYF,TGTGCCAGCAGCTCAAGCCCCGGACTAGCGGCTAGCACAGATACGCAGTATTTT
TRBJ1-2,TRBD1,TRBV10-2,.,CATVPGQRLGYTF,TGCGCCACCGTCCCGGGACAGCGCCTTGGCTACACCTTC
TRBJ2-1,TRBD1,TRBV9,.,CASSATGWDYNEQFF,TGTGCCAGCAGCGCGACAGGGTGGGACTACAATGAGCAGTTCTTC
TRBJ2-1,TRBD1,TRBV4-2,.,CASSQVRGTGDEQFF,TGTGCCAGCAGCCAAGTAAGGGGGACAGGCGATGAGCAGTTCTTC
TRBJ1-5,TRBD1,TRBV4-2,once,CASSHPERHRGPGQPQHF,TGTGCCAGCAGCCACCCCGAGCGGCACAGGGGACCGGGTCAGCCCCAGCATTTT
TRBJ2-3,.,TRBV6-1,once,CASSEGQNTQYF,TGTGCCAGCAGTGAAGGTCAAAATACGCAGTATTTT
TRBJ1-1,TRBD1,TRBV18,.,CASSLQGGGTEAFF,TGTGCCAGCTCATTACAGGGGGGCGGCACTGAAGCTTTCTTT
TRBJ2-5,TRBD1,TRBV5-1,.,CASSPWTGQQETQYF,TGCGCCAGCAGTCCATGGACAGGACAACAAGAGACCCAGTACTTC
TRBJ2-2,.,TRBV18,.,CASSPGRTNTGELFF,TGTGCCAGCTCACCAGGCAGGACGAACACCGGGGAGCTGTTTTTT
TRBJ2-1,TRBD2,TRBV18,.,CASSPLGSSGGVDEQFF,TGTGCCAGCTCACCCCTCGGTTCTAGCGGGGGTGTCGATGAGCAGTTCTTC
TRBJ1-2,.,TRBV2,.,CASSDVPGGREGYGYTF,TGTGCCAGCAGTGATGTACCCGGTGGCAGGGAGGGCTATGGCTACACCTTC
TRBJ2-5,.,TRBV6-5,.,CASSRAPTLQETQYF,TGTGCCAGCAGCCGAGCCCCTACCCTCCAAGAGACCCAGTACTTC
TRBJ1-2,.,TRBV4-1,.,CASSQLVRYGYTF,TGCGCCAGCAGCCAACTCGTTCGGTATGGCTACACCTTC
TRBJ2-3,TRBD2,TRBV5-4,.,CASSLAGGHVDTQYF,TGTGCCAGCAGCTTGGCGGGGGGGCATGTAGATACGCAGTATTTT
TRBJ2-7,TRBD2,TRBV15,.,CATSRTSGGGLGEQYF,TGTGCCACCAGCAGAACCAGCGGGGGGGGCTTGGGCGAGCAGTACTTC
TRBJ2-7,.,TRBV14,.,CASSQDPGRSSYEQYF,TGTGCCAGCAGCCAAGATCCGGGGAGGAGCTCCTACGAGCAGTACTTC
TRBJ2-1,.,TRBV27,.,CASSSNGHRNYNEQFF,TGTGCCAGCAGTAGCAACGGACATCGAAACTACAATGAGCAGTTCTTC
TRBJ1-5,TRBD1,TRBV15,.,CATSIYRGGNQPQHF,TGTGCCACCAGCATTTACAGGGGGGGCAATCAGCCCCAGCATTTT
TRBJ1-4,TRBD1,TRBV7-9,few,CASSLGQGENEKLFF,TGTGCCAGCAGCTTAGGGCAGGGGGAGAATGAAAAACTGTTTTTT
TRBJ1-2,.,TRBV10-3,.,CAISEPGSYGYTF,TGTGCCATCAGTGAGCCGGGATCATATGGCTACACCTTC
TRBJ2-1,.,TRBV25-1,.,CASSEPELGGEQFF,TGTGCCAGCAGTGAGCCAGAGTTAGGGGGTGAGCAGTTCTTC
TRBJ1-1,.,TRBV18,.,CASSTIEQGEAFF,TGTGCCAGCTCAACCATAGAACAGGGTGAAGCTTTCTTT
TRBJ2-7,TRBD2,TRBV7-8,few,CASSLVAGGNRNEQYF,TGTGCCAGCAGCTTAGTTGCGGGAGGGAATCGCAACGAGCAGTACTTC
TRBJ1-5,TRBD1,TRBV15,few,CATSRAQTGGNQPQHF,TGTGCCACCAGCAGAGCCCAGACAGGGGGCAATCAGCCCCAGCATTTT
TRBJ2-7,.,TRBV4-3,.,CASSQSAGSSYEQYF,TGCGCCAGCAGCCAGAGTGCAGGCAGCTCCTACGAGCAGTACTTC
TRBJ1-6,.,TRBV7-2,.,CASSVGLFQALHF,TGTGCCAGCAGCGTCGGACTCTTTCAGGCCCTCCACTTT
TRBJ2-5,.,TRBV9,.,CASSQTGRQETQYF,TGTGCCAGCAGCCAGACAGGGAGGCAAGAGACCCAGTACTTC
TRBJ1-6,TRBD1,TRBV30,.,CAWSVWDRDSPLHF,TGTGCCTGGAGTGTATGGGACAGGGATTCACCCCTCCACTTT
TRBJ1-4,.,TRBV10-2,.,CASSPGGGSMEKLFF,TGCGCCAGCAGCCCTGGGGGGGGGTCGATGGAAAAACTGTTTTTT
TRBJ2-7,.,TRBV27,.,CASSYEGYEQYF,TGTGCCAGCAGTTACGAGGGCTACGAGCAGTACTTC
TRBJ1-1,TRBD1,TRBV7-2,once,CASSSSRQGMTEAFF,TGTGCCAGCAGCTCTTCCCGACAGGGGATGACTGAAGCTTTCTTT
TRBJ1-2,.,TRBV6-5,.,CASRPEGYSYGYTF,TGTGCCAGCAGACCCGAGGGCTACTCCTATGGCTACACCTTC
TRBJ2-7,.,TRBV19,.,CASSTRGAPYEQYF,TGTGCCAGTAGCACAAGGGGTGCGCCCTACGAGCAGTACTTC
TRBJ1-4,.,TRBV7-2,.,CASSLGTYEKLFF,TGTGCCAGCAGCCTCGGGACATACGAAAAACTGTTTTTT
TRBJ2-5,TRBD2,TRBV6-5,.,CASSSRGGAQYF,TGTGCCAGCAGCTCCCGGGGGGGGGCCCAGTACTTC
TRBJ1-1,.,TRBV30,.,CAWSVSRMNTEAFF,TGTGCCTGGAGTGTGAGCAGGATGAACACTGAAGCTTTCTTT
TRBJ1-1,TRBD1,TRBV7-2,.,CASSWDRGVGEAFF,TGTGCCAGCAGCTGGGACAGGGGGGTTGGTGAAGCTTTCTTT
TRBJ2-3,TRBD2,TRBV4-2,once,CASSQEGYRAGGRSDTQYF,TGTGCCAGCAGCCAAGAAGGCTATCGAGCGGGGGGTCGGTCAGATACGCAGTATTTT
TRBJ2-2,TRBD2,TRBV2,.,CASSEVRLAGGNTGELFF,TGTGCCAGCAGTGAAGTTCGGCTAGCGGGGGGGAACACCGGGGAGCTGTTTTTT
TRBJ2-7,.,TRBV30,.,CAWTRGNYEQYF,TGTGCCTGGACCCGGGGAAACTACGAGCAGTACTTC
TRBJ1-5,.,TRBV30,.,CAWSVGGSGPQHF,TGTGCCTGGAGTGTAGGCGGCTCGGGGCCCCAGCATTTT
TRBJ2-4,.,TRBV11-2,.,CASSLGVAGSLAKNIQYF,TGTGCCAGCAGCTTAGGGGTAGCCGGATCGTTAGCCAAAAACATTCAGTACTTC
TRBJ1-5,TRBD1,TRBV27,.,CASSSDRGTDQPQHF,TGTGCCAGCAGCTCGGACAGGGGAACGGATCAGCCCCAGCATTTT
TRBJ1-3,.,TRBV4-3,.,CASSQDSLLAGRGNTIYF,TGCGCCAGCAGCCAAGATTCCCTTCTGGCAGGGAGGGGAAACACCATATATTTT
TRBJ1-2,.,TRBV4-3,.,CASSQLLNYGYTF,TGCGCCAGCAGCCAGCTATTGAACTATGGCTACACCTTC
TRBJ2-7,.,TRBV28,few,CASSWDNEQYF,TGTGCCAGCAGTTGGGACAACGAGCAGTACTTC
TRBJ2-7,TRBD2,TRBV5-8,.,CASSPEWTSGYEQYF,TGTGCCAGCAGCCCTGAGTGGACTAGCGGATACGAGCAGTACTTC